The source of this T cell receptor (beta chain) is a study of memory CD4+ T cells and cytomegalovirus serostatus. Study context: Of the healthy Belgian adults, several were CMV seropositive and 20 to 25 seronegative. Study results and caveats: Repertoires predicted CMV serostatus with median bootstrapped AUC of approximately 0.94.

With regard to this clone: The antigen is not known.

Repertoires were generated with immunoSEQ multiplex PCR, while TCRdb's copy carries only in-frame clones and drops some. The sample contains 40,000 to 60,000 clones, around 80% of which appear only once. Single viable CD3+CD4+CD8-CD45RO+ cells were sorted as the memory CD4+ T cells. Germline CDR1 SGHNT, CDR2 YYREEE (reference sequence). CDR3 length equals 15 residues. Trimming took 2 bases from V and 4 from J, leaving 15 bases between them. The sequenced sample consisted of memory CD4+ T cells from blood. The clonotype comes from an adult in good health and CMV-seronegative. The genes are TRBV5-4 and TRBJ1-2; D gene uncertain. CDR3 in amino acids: CASSLKSNRLYGYTF. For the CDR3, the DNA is TGTGCCAGCAGCTTAAAGTCTAACCGCCTCTATGGCTACACCTTC.